Given below is one TCR beta chain in context. This record belongs to a study of blood T cell repertoires in COVID-19. Trimming cost V 7 bases and J 8 bases; bases outside gene matches: 18. CDR3 size: 19 residues. CDR1 and CDR2 from the germline V gene are LNHDA and SQIVND (reference sequence). The repertoire was sequenced with immunoSEQ multiplex PCR; TCRdb's copy has only in-frame clones and lacks some. The table lists 250,000 to 300,000 clones, around 90% of them singletons. The genes are TRBV19 and TRBJ2-1; 15 nucleotides align to TRBD2. Specimen: peripheral blood. The sequence was collected from a woman in her 50s with COVID-19, enrolled during active disease. The chain's CDR3 is CASTTHPGLAGGFFYEQFF. The CDR3 DNA sequence: TGTGCCAGTACCACCCATCCGGGACTAGCGGGAGGCTTTTTCTATGAGCAGTTCTTC. Together with reference TRBV19 and TRBJ2-1, the CDR3 gives the full variable domain: DGGITQSPKYLFRKEGQNVTLSCEQNLNHDAMYWYRQDPGQGLRLIYYSQIVNDFQKGDIAEGYSVSREKKESFPLTVTSAQKNPTAFYLCASTTHPGLAGGFFYEQFFGPGTRLTVL.